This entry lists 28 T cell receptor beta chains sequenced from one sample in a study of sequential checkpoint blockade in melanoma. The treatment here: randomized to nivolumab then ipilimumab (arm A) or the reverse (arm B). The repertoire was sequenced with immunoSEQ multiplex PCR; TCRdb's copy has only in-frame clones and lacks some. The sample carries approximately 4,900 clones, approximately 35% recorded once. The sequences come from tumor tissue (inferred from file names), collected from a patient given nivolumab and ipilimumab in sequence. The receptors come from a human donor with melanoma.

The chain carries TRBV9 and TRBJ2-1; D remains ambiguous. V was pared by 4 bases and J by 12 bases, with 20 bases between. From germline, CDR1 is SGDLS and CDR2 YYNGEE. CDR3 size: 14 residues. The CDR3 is CASSPRTLDGVQFF. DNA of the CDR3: TGTGCCAGCAGCCCCCGAACCCTGGACGGAGTGCAGTTCTTC.

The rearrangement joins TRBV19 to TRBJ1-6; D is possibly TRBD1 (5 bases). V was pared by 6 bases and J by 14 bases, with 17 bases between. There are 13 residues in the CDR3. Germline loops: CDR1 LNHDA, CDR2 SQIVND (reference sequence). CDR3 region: CASRPGTGSALHF. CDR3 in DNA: TGTGCCAGTAGACCCGGGACCGGTTCGGCCCTCCACTTT.

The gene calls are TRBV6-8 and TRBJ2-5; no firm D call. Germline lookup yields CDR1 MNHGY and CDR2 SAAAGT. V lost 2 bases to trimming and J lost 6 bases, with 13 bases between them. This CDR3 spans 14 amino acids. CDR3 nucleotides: TGTGCCAGCAGTTACAAGCCTGCGCGGAAGACCCAGTACTTC. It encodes CASSYKPARKTQYF.

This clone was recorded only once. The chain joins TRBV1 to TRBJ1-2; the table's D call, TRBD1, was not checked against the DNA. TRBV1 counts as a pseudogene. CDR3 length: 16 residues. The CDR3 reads CASSQGARDGKQSYTF. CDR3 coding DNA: TGCGCCAGCAGCCAGGGGGCCCGGGACGGAAAACAGAGCTACACCTTC.

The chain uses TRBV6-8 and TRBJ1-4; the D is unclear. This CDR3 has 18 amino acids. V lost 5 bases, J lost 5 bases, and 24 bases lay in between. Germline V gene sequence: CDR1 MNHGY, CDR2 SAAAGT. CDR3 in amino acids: CASSDCPSLLVDNEKLFF. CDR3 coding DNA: TGTGCCAGCAGTGACTGTCCAAGTCTCCTAGTCGACAATGAAAAACTGTTTTTT.

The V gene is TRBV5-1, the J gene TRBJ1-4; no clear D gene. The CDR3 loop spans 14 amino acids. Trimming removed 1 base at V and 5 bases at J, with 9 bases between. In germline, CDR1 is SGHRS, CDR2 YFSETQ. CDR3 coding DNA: TGCGCCAGCAGCTTGATCCCGAGCAATGAAAAACTGTTTTTT. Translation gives CASSLIPSNEKLFF. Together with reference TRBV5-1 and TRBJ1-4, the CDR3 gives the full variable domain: KAGVTQTPRYLIKTRGQQVTLSCSPISGHRSVSWYQQTPGQGLQFLFEYFSETQRNKGNFPGRFSGRQFSNSRSEMNVSTLELGDSALYLCASSLIPSNEKLFFGSGTQLSVL.

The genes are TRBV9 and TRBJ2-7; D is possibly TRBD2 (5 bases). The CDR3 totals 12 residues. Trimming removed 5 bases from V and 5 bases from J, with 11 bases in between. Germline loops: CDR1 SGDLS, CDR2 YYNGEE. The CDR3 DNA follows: TGTGCCAGCAGTGAGGGCTTCAACGAGCAGTACTTC. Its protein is CASSEGFNEQYF.

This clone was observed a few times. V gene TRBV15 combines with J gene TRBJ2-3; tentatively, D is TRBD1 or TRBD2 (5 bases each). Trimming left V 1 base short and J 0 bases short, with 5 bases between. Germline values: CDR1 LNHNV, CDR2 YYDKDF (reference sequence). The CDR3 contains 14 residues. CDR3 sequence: CATSRGDSTDTQYF. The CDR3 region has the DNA TGTGCCACCAGCAGAGGGGACAGCACAGATACGCAGTATTTT.

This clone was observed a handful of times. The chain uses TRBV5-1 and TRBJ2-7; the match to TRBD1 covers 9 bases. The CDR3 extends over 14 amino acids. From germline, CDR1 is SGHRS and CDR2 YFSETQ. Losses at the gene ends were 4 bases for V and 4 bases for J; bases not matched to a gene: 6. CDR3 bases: TGCGCCAGCAGCCAAGGGACAGGGAGTTACGAGCAGTACTTC. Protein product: CASSQGTGSYEQYF.

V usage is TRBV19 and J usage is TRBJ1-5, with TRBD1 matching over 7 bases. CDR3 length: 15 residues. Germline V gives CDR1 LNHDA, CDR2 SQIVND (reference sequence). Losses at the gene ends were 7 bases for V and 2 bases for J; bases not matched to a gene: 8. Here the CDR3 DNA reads TGTGCCAGTACCCCGGACAGGATCCGCAATCAGCCCCAGCATTTT. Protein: CASTPDRIRNQPQHF. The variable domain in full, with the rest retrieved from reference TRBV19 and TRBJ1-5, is DGGITQSPKYLFRKEGQNVTLSCEQNLNHDAMYWYRQDPGQGLRLIYYSQIVNDFQKGDIAEGYSVSREKKESFPLTVTSAQKNPTAFYLCASTPDRIRNQPQHFGDGTRLSIL.

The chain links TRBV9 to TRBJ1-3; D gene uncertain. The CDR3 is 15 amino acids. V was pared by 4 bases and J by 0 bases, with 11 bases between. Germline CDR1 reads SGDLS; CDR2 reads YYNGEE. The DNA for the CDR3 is TGTGCCAGCAGCCCTCGGACGGTCTCTGGAAACACCATATATTTT. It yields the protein CASSPRTVSGNTIYF.

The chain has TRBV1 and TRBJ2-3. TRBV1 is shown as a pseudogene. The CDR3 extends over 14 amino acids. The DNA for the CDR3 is TGCGCCAGCAGCCAGGCCCGACGTTGGGATACGCAGTATTTT. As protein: CASSQARRWDTQYF.

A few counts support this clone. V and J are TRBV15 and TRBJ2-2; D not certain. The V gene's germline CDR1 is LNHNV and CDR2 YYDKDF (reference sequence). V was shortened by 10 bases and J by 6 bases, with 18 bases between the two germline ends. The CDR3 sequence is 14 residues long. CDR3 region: CASRRIEFSGELFF. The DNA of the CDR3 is TGTGCCAGCAGGCGGATTGAGTTTTCCGGGGAGCTGTTTTTT.

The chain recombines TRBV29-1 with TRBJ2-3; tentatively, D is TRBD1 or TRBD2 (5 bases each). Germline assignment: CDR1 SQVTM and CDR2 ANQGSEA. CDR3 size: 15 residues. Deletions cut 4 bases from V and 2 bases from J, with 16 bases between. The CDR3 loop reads CSVVGTSINTDTQYF. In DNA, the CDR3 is TGCAGCGTTGTAGGGACCTCCATTAACACAGATACGCAGTATTTT.

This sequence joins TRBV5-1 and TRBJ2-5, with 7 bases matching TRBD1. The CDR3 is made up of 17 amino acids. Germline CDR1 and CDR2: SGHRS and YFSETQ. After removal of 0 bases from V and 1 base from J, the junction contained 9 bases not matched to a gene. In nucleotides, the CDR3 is TGCGCCAGCAGCTTGGGCGCGCTGACAGGGTTCCAAGAGACCCAGTACTTC. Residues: CASSLGALTGFQETQYF.

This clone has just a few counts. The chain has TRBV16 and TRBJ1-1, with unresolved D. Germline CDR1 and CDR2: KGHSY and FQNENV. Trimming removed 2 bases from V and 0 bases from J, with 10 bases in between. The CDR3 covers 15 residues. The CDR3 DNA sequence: TGTGCCAGCAGCCAAAACAATTACTTGAACACTGAAGCTTTCTTT. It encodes CASSQNNYLNTEAFF.

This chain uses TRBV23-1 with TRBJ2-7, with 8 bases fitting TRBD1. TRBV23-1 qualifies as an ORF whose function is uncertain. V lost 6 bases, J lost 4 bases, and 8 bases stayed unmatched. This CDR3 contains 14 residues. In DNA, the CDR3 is TGCGCCAGCAGCCAAGCAGGGGGCAGATACGAGCAGTACTTC. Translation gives CASSQAGGRYEQYF.

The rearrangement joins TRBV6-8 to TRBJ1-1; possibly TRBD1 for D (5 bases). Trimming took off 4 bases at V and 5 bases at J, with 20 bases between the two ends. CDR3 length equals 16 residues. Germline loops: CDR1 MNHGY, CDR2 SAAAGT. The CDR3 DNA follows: TGTGCCAGCAGTTCCCACTCTCCACGACAGCAAACTGAAGCTTTCTTT. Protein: CASSSHSPRQQTEAFF.

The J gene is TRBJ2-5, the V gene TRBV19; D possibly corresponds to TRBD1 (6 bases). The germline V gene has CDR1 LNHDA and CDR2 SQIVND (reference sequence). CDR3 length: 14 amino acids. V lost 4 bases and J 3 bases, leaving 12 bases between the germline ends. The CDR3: CASSTPGTKETQYF. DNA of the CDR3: TGTGCCAGTAGTACCCCCGGGACAAAAGAGACCCAGTACTTC.

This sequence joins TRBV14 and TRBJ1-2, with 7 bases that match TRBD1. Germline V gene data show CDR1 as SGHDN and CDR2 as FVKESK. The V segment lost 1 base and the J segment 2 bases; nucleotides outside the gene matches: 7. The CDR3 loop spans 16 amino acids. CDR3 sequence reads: CASSQGLQGYNYGYTF. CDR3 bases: TGTGCCAGCAGCCAAGGGTTACAGGGGTACAACTATGGCTACACCTTC.

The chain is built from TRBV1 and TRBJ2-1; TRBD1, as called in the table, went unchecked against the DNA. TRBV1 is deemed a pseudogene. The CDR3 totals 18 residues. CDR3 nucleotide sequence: TGCGCCAGCAGCCAAGTGGGCGTTTTTTCCAGCTCCTACAATGAGCAGTTCTTC. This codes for CASSQVGVFSSSYNEQFF.

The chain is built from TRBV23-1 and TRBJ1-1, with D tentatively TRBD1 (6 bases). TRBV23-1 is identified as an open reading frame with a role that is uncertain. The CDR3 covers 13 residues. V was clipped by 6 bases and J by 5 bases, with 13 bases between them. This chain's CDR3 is CASSTQGTTEAFF. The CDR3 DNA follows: TGCGCCAGCAGCACACAGGGTACGACTGAAGCTTTCTTT.

The CDR3 protein is CASTLDSTLGEQYF. As DNA, the CDR3 is TGCGCCAGCACCTTAGACTCCACCCTGGGCGAGCAGTACTTC. This rearrangement joins TRBV23-1 to TRBJ2-7; D unresolved. TRBV23-1 carries the ORF label, with uncertain function. V lost 7 bases and J lost 6, with 19 bases in between. The CDR3 runs 14 residues.

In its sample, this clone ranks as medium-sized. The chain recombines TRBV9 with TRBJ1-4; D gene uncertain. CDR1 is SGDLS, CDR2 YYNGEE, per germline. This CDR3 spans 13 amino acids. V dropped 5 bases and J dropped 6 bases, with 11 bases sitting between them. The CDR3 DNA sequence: TGTGCCAGCAGTGTCTGGGAGGATGAAAAACTGTTTTTT. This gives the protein CASSVWEDEKLFF.

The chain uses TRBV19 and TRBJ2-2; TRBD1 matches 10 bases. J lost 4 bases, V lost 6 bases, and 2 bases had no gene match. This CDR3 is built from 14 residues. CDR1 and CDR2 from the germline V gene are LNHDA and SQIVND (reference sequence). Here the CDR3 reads CASRTGGGTGELFF. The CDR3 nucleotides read TGTGCCAGTAGGACAGGGGGCGGCACCGGGGAGCTGTTTTTT. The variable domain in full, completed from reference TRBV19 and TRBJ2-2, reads DGGITQSPKYLFRKEGQNVTLSCEQNLNHDAMYWYRQDPGQGLRLIYYSQIVNDFQKGDIAEGYSVSREKKESFPLTVTSAQKNPTAFYLCASRTGGGTGELFFGEGSRLTVL.

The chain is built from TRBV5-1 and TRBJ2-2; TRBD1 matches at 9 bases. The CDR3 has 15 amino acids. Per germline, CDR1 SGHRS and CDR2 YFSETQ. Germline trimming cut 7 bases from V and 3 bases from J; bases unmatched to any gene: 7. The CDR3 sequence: CASGTQGADTGELFF. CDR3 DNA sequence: TGCGCCAGCGGTACACAGGGGGCGGACACCGGGGAGCTGTTTTTT.

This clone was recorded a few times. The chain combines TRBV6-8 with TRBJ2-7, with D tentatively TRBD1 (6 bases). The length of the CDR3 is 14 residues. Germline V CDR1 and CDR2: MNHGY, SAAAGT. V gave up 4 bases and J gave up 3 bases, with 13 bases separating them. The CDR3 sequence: CASSLTGQLYEQYF. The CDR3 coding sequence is TGTGCCAGCAGTTTAACGGGACAACTCTACGAGCAGTACTTC.

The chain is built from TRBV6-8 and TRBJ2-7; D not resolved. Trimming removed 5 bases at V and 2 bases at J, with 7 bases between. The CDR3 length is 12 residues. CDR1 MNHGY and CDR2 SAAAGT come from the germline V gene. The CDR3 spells CASSDITYEQYF. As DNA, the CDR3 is TGTGCCAGCAGTGACATCACCTACGAGCAGTACTTC.